The clone carrying this T cell receptor delta chain has a handful of counts. The antigen is undetermined. TCRdb redid the clone calls on the PCR reads with CATT. The top ten clones hold approximately 5.9% of a sample with about 6,500 delta-chain clones, less than 50% of them seen once. These data belong to a study of human gamma delta and Vdelta1 T cells. Germline CDR1 TSWWSYY, CDR2 QGS. The CDR3 contains 14 residues. The V gene lost 9 bases and the J gene lost 3 bases, with 17 bases spanning the gap. V usage is TRDV1 and J usage is TRDJ1; D is ambiguous. This receptor was identified in a human donor in good health. Sample: Vdelta1 gamma-delta T cells from blood grown in culture (DOT cells). The CDR3 region has the DNA TGTGCTCTAATCACGTCTGGCGGCGCCGATAAACTCATCTTT. As protein: CALITSGGADKLIF.